A selection of T cell receptor beta chains follows, all from one sample in a study of blood T cells in healthy people across ages. TCRdb recomputed calls from the 5' RACE reads with MiXCR, one row per CDR3 protein. The sample holds 1.8 million or so distinct CDR3 sequences; about 39% are singletons and the top ten take 20% to 25%. The sample consisted of blood. These receptors were collected from a human donor in good health. Both conserved end residues are part of each CDR3. A D gene is named only where the DNA matches it firmly. A clone size is listed for some rows: how often the clone was seen (once, few, many), or a class if it is expanded.

>TRBV6-5|TRBD1|-|TRBJ1-1
CASSYFAPGTGNTEAFF
TGTGCCAGCAGTTATTTTGCCCCCGGGACAGGGAACACTGAAGCTTTCTTT
>TRBV24-1|-|-|TRBJ2-7
CATQESRVQGDYEQYF
TGTGCCACCCAGGAGAGTCGAGTCCAGGGCGACTACGAGCAGTACTTC
>TRBV4-3|-|once|TRBJ2-6
CASSHEIAISGANVLTF
TGCGCCAGCAGCCATGAGATCGCTATCTCTGGGGCCAACGTCCTGACTTTC
>TRBV20-1|TRBD2|-|TRBJ2-3
CSARGGGSGDTDTQYF
TGCAGTGCTAGAGGGGGGGGGAGCGGGGACACAGATACGCAGTATTTT
>TRBV15|TRBD1|-|TRBJ1-5
CATSESWTGFNLPQHF
TGTGCCACCAGTGAATCCTGGACAGGGTTCAATCTGCCCCAGCATTTT
>TRBV6-2/TRBV6-3|-|-|TRBJ2-4
CASSYSSTENIQYF
TGTGCCAGCAGTTACTCGTCGACAGAAAACATTCAGTACTTC
>TRBV3-1|TRBD1|-|TRBJ2-5
CASSKNPGTEETQYF
TGTGCCAGCAGCAAGAACCCCGGGACAGAAGAGACCCAGTACTTC
>TRBV6-1|-|-|TRBJ2-2
CASGRAGGTGELFF
TGTGCCAGCGGGAGGGCAGGGGGCACCGGGGAGCTGTTTTTT
>TRBV12-3/TRBV12-4|TRBD1|-|TRBJ2-3
CASSHRGRMRTDTQYF
TGTGCCAGCAGTCACAGGGGGCGGATGAGGACAGATACGCAGTATTTT
>TRBV7-2|-|-|TRBJ1-5
CASSPWGDQPQHF
TGTGCCAGCAGTCCCTGGGGGGATCAGCCCCAGCATTTT
>TRBV29-1|TRBD1|-|TRBJ1-4
CSARGTGANEKLFF
TGCAGCGCAAGGGGGACAGGGGCTAATGAAAAACTGTTTTTT
>TRBV6-6|-|-|TRBJ1-5
CASSWGGTLNQPQHF
TGTGCCAGCAGTTGGGGGGGGACACTCAATCAGCCCCAGCATTTT
>TRBV7-2|-|-|TRBJ2-7
CASSLVVASSYEQYF
TGTGCCAGCAGCTTAGTTGTTGCCTCTTCCTACGAGCAGTACTTC
>TRBV2|TRBD2|-|TRBJ2-3
CASKRDRGTDTQYF
TGTGCCAGCAAGCGGGACCGTGGCACAGATACGCAGTATTTT
>TRBV12-3/TRBV12-4|-|-|TRBJ1-5
CASSLGGQLLRSNQPQHF
TGTGCCAGCAGTTTAGGAGGGCAACTCCTAAGGAGCAATCAGCCCCAGCATTTT
>TRBV5-4|TRBD2|-|TRBJ2-7
CASSLVGTSTYEQYF
TGTGCCAGCAGCTTGGTAGGGACTAGCACCTACGAGCAGTACTTC
>TRBV5-6|-|-|TRBJ2-3
CASAILVSPTDTQYF
TGTGCCAGCGCGATACTAGTCAGCCCCACAGATACGCAGTATTTT
>TRBV20-1|-|-|TRBJ1-4
CSARDGSRRRGGEKLFF
TGCAGTGCTAGAGATGGGTCGAGGAGACGAGGGGGAGAAAAACTGTTTTTT
>TRBV28|-|once|TRBJ2-7
CASILGRGTVRGEQYF
TGTGCCAGCATTCTGGGCAGGGGAACGGTGCGTGGCGAGCAGTACTTC
>TRBV28|TRBD1|-|TRBJ1-1
CACSLPLTGYTEAFF
TGTGCCTGCAGTTTACCCCTGACAGGGTACACTGAAGCTTTCTTT
>TRBV9|-|-|TRBJ1-5
CASSAYRQAVHF
TGTGCCAGCAGCGCTTACCGACAGGCGGTGCATTTT
>TRBV12-3/TRBV12-4|TRBD1|few|TRBJ1-4
CASSGTGTANEKLFF
TGTGCCAGCAGTGGAACCGGGACAGCAAATGAAAAACTGTTTTTT
>TRBV4-2|TRBD1|-|TRBJ1-2
CASSQDRTGNKRYGYTF
TGTGCCAGCAGCCAAGACCGGACAGGGAACAAACGTTATGGCTACACCTTC
>TRBV7-9|-|-|TRBJ2-3
CASSFELAAPPDTQYF
TGTGCCAGCAGCTTCGAACTAGCCGCTCCCCCAGATACGCAGTATTTT
>TRBV7-9|TRBD1|-|TRBJ2-1
CASSPRDRGVNEQFF
TGTGCCAGCAGCCCCCGGGACAGGGGCGTGAATGAGCAGTTCTTC
>TRBV6-5|TRBD2|-|TRBJ2-2
CASSYSRGAIRELFF
TGTGCCAGCAGTTACTCGCGGGGGGCTATCAGGGAGCTGTTTTTT
>TRBV27|TRBD1|-|TRBJ1-1
CASRQGGSTEAFF
TGTGCCAGCAGACAGGGGGGGAGCACTGAAGCTTTCTTT
>TRBV9|-|-|TRBJ2-1
CASSVGPRGQYNEQFF
TGTGCCAGCAGCGTAGGGCCACGCGGGCAGTACAATGAGCAGTTCTTC
>TRBV5-1|TRBD1|few|TRBJ2-2
CASSFSRDSNTGELFF
TGCGCCAGCAGCTTTTCTAGGGACAGCAACACCGGGGAGCTGTTTTTT
>TRBV7-8|TRBD1|many|TRBJ2-4
CASSLVPGQGFEQYF
TGTGCCAGCAGCTTAGTCCCGGGACAGGGTTTTGAGCAGTACTTC
>TRBV13|-|-|TRBJ1-2
CASSLPDPDMNYGYTF
TGTGCCAGCAGCTTACCGGATCCTGACATGAACTATGGCTACACCTTC
>TRBV30|-|-|TRBJ1-1
CAWSVPRALNTEAFF
TGTGCCTGGAGTGTCCCCAGAGCCTTGAACACTGAAGCTTTCTTT
>TRBV7-8|TRBD1|few|TRBJ2-7
CASSLDRGSVYDEQYF
TGTGCCAGCAGCTTAGACAGGGGGTCAGTTTATGACGAGCAGTACTTC
>TRBV5-1|-|-|TRBJ2-7
CASSLGGLIYEQYF
TGCGCCAGCAGCTTGGGAGGACTGATCTACGAGCAGTACTTC
>TRBV5-1|-|-|TRBJ2-3
CASSLTTLPDTQYF
TGCGCCAGCAGCTTGACCACTCTACCAGATACGCAGTATTTT
>TRBV18|-|-|TRBJ1-1
CASSPMQGKDTEAFF
TGTGCCAGCTCACCAATGCAGGGGAAGGACACTGAAGCTTTCTTT
>TRBV29-1|-|-|TRBJ2-7
CSATLRQGRGYEQYF
TGCAGCGCCACGCTACGACAGGGGAGGGGATACGAGCAGTACTTC
>TRBV20-1|-|few|TRBJ1-1
CSASGGHVSGAFF
TGCAGTGCTAGCGGGGGGCACGTGTCAGGGGCTTTCTTT
>TRBV7-9|-|-|TRBJ2-3
CASSLVTQGWGDTQYF
TGTGCCAGCAGCTTAGTGACCCAGGGTTGGGGAGATACGCAGTATTTT
>TRBV6-1|-|-|TRBJ1-5
CASRDDGYNQPQHF
TGTGCCAGCAGGGATGACGGCTACAATCAGCCCCAGCATTTT
>TRBV9|TRBD1|-|TRBJ1-1
CASSTRQGEAFF
TGTGCCAGCAGCACCCGACAGGGTGAAGCTTTCTTT
>TRBV20-1|-|-|TRBJ1-2
CSAKAPRPGYTF
TGCAGTGCTAAGGCCCCCAGGCCAGGCTACACCTTC
>TRBV4-3|-|few|TRBJ1-1
CASSQKTGAEAFF
TGCGCCAGCAGCCAAAAGACAGGAGCCGAAGCTTTCTTT
>TRBV4-3|-|few|TRBJ2-3
CASSQGERGAGDTQYF
TGCGCCAGCAGCCAAGGGGAACGGGGGGCGGGAGATACGCAGTATTTT
>TRBV5-1|-|-|TRBJ2-7
CASSLRPENYNEQYF
TGCGCCAGCAGCCTCCGACCCGAAAACTACAATGAGCAGTACTTC
>TRBV29-1|TRBD1|few|TRBJ2-7
CSVAGDRGVYEQYF
TGCAGCGTTGCAGGAGACAGGGGGGTCTACGAGCAGTACTTC
>TRBV7-2|-|-|TRBJ1-2
CASSPTTGAFYGYTF
TGTGCCAGCAGCCCGACGACAGGCGCCTTCTATGGCTACACCTTC
>TRBV15|-|-|TRBJ2-7
CATSTHRGQPYEQYF
TGTGCCACCAGCACCCACCGGGGGCAACCCTACGAGCAGTACTTC
>TRBV11-3|TRBD1|-|TRBJ1-2
CASSPSRDSNYGYTF
TGTGCCAGCAGCCCCTCCCGGGACAGTAACTATGGCTACACCTTC
>TRBV5-1|-|many|TRBJ2-7
CASSSSGGKDREQYF
TGCGCCAGCAGCTCGAGCGGAGGGAAGGATAGGGAGCAGTACTTC
>TRBV12-3/TRBV12-4|-|-|TRBJ2-1
CASSFFRFRSYNEQFF
TGTGCCAGCAGTTTCTTCCGATTTAGGTCCTACAATGAGCAGTTCTTC
>TRBV6-6|-|few|TRBJ2-1
CASSYYVHGYYEQFF
TGTGCCAGCAGTTACTATGTTCATGGGTATTATGAGCAGTTCTTC